The clone carrying this T cell receptor (beta chain) was seen a few times. The antigen remains unidentified. Primers used in a second PCR of roughly 6 to 12 cycles were a sample-barcoded 5' primer and a J-beta primer mix. Using its own MiXCR run on the 5' RACE reads, TCRdb lists one record per CDR3 protein. Of 1.8 million or so distinct CDR3 sequences in the sample, around 42% were seen once. The CDR3 loop spans 14 amino acids. Trimming left V 0 bases short and J 11 bases short, with 14 bases between. CDR1 SGHAT and CDR2 FQNNGV come from the germline V gene. This specimen belongs to a study of blood T cells in healthy people across ages. General observations from the study: Older age went with lower TCR beta diversity per million T cells, in a roughly linear way.

This clonotype was sampled from a human donor in good health. The chain combines TRBV11-2 with TRBJ2-1; TRBD2 is a possible D gene (6 bases). Sequenced sample: blood. This chain's CDR3 is CASSLDIAGSQQFF. In DNA form, the CDR3 reads TGTGCCAGCAGCTTAGACATTGCGGGGTCTCAGCAGTTCTTC.